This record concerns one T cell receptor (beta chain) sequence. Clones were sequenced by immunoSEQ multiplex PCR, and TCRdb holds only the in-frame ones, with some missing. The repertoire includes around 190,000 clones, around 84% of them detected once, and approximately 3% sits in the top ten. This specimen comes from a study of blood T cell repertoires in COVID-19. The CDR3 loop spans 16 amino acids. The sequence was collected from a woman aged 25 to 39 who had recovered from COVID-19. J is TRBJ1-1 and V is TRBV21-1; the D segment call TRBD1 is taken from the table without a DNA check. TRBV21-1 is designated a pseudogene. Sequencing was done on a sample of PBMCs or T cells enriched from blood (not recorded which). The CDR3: CASSKMGQGGTAEAFF. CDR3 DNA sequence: TGTGCCAGCAGCAAAATGGGACAGGGCGGAACGGCTGAAGCTTTCTTT.